Listed below are T cell receptor beta chains from one sample, sequenced in a study of blood T cells in healthy people across ages. TCRdb used MiXCR to reprocess the 5' RACE reads, holding one entry per CDR3 protein. The table includes 600,000 to 850,000 distinct CDR3 sequences, approximately 25% detected once. The same data also went into a second study, on T cells of mothers and their children.

Material: blood. The receptors shown here come from a boy younger than 18 in good health. Each CDR3 is given with its conserved first and last residue. D genes are given only for firm matches.

V	J	D	CDR3
TRBV25-1	TRBJ2-7	-	CASSELGNVEQYF
TRBV10-3	TRBJ2-7	-	CAIRGTESPVSYEQYF
TRBV3-1	TRBJ1-4	-	CASSHTTPKGEKLFF
TRBV7-2	TRBJ2-3	-	CASSTTADTQYF
TRBV7-2	TRBJ1-1	TRBD1	CASSRRQGSAFF
TRBV3-1	TRBJ2-1	TRBD1	CASSYTGATYNEQFF
TRBV7-3	TRBJ2-7	-	CASSPYGTPVPYEQYF
TRBV2	TRBJ2-2	-	CASSEGSNTGELFF
TRBV11-2	TRBJ2-2	TRBD2	CASSSSPLALTGELFF
TRBV4-3	TRBJ1-2	-	CASSQDRAYGYGYTF
TRBV3-1	TRBJ2-2	TRBD2	CASSQEAGGLRELFF